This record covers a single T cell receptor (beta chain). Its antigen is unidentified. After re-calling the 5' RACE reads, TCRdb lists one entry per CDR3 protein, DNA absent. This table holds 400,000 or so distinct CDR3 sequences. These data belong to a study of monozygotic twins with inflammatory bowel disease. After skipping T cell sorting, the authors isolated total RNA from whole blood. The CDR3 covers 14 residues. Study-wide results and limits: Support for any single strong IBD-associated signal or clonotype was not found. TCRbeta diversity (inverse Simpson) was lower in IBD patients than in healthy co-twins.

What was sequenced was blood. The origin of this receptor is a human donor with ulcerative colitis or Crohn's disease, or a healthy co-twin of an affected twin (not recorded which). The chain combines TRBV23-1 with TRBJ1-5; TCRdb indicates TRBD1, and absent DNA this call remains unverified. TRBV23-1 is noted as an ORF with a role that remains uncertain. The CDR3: CASSRSGSNQPQHF.